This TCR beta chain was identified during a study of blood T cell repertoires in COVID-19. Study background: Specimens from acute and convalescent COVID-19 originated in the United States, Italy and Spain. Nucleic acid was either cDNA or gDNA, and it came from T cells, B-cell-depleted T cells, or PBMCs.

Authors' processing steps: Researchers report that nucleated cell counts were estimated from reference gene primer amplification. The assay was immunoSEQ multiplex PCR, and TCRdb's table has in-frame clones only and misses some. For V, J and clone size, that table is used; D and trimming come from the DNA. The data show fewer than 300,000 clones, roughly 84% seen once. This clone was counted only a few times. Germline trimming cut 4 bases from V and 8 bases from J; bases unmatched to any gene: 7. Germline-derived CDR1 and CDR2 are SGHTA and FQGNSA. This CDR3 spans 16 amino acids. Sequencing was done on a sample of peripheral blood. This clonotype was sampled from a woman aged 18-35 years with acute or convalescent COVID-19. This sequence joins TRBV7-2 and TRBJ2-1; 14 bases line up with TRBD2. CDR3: CASSSGLAGVVDEQFF. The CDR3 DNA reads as TGTGCCAGCAGCTCGGGACTAGCGGGAGTTGTCGATGAGCAGTTCTTC.